These T cell receptor beta chains were read from a single sample in a study of OX40 agonist ivuxolimab in advanced cancers. Repertoires were generated with immunoSEQ multiplex PCR, while TCRdb's copy carries only in-frame clones and drops some. In the table there are 90,000 to 95,000 clones, around 87% of which are singletons. This specimen consisted of CD4+ or CD8+ T cells sorted from blood, obtained in a trial of the OX40 agonist ivuxolimab. The receptors were sampled from an adult with an advanced solid tumor such as melanoma, head and neck, liver or kidney cancer. Each CDR3 is given with its conserved first and last residue. A D gene is named only where the DNA matches it firmly. For some rows the clone size is stated as once, few or many, or as a class when expanded; others skip it.

clone size	J gene	V gene	D gene	CDR3 protein	CDR3 DNA
.	TRBJ2-2	TRBV6-6	TRBD1	CASTLPGQGISGELFF	TGTGCCAGCACTCTCCCGGGACAGGGGATTTCGGGGGAGCTGTTTTTT
.	TRBJ2-1	TRBV4-3	.	CASSQDSGVITGNEQFF	TGCGCCAGCAGCCAAGATTCGGGAGTCATCACTGGGAATGAGCAGTTCTTC
.	TRBJ2-3	TRBV5-1	TRBD1	CASSLSGQSTDTQYF	TGCGCCAGCAGCTTATCGGGACAGAGCACAGATACGCAGTATTTT
.	TRBJ1-1	TRBV6-1	.	CASSDPSMNTEAFF	TGTGCCAGCAGTGACCCATCCATGAACACTGAAGCTTTCTTT
.	TRBJ1-1	TRBV30	.	CAWMRGFMNTEAFF	TGTGCCTGGATGCGGGGATTTATGAACACTGAAGCTTTCTTT
once	TRBJ1-5	TRBV28	TRBD1	CASSPGTDGKGPQHF	TGTGCCAGCAGTCCCGGGACAGACGGTAAGGGACCCCAGCATTTT
.	TRBJ2-3	TRBV14	.	CASSQGFASEDTQYF	TGTGCCAGCAGCCAAGGGTTCGCGAGTGAAGATACGCAGTATTTT
.	TRBJ1-1	TRBV7-9	.	CASSLTVNTEAFF	TGTGCCAGCAGCTTAACAGTTAACACTGAAGCTTTCTTT
.	TRBJ1-2	TRBV5-5	.	CASSLIGEFGYTF	TGTGCCAGCAGCTTGATAGGGGAGTTTGGCTACACCTTC
.	TRBJ2-2	TRBV30	.	CAWEGDGELFF	TGTGCCTGGGAAGGGGATGGGGAGCTGTTTTTT
.	TRBJ2-5	TRBV27	.	CATPPHQETQYF	TGTGCCACCCCCCCCCATCAAGAGACCCAGTACTTC
.	TRBJ1-2	TRBV11-2	TRBD1	CASSPSGTGYDGYTF	TGTGCCAGCAGCCCATCCGGGACAGGGTATGATGGCTACACCTTC
.	TRBJ1-1	TRBV5-1	TRBD1	CASSSGTGGLGTEAFF	TGCGCCAGCAGCTCCGGGACAGGGGGCCTTGGGACTGAAGCTTTCTTT
few	TRBJ1-4	TRBV19	.	CATKEGGTNEKLFF	TGTGCCACCAAAGAAGGGGGAACCAATGAAAAACTGTTTTTT
.	TRBJ2-5	TRBV2	.	CASSESGLRGTQYF	TGTGCCAGCAGTGAATCCGGGCTGAGAGGGACCCAGTACTTC
.	TRBJ2-7	TRBV7-8	TRBD2	CASSFRVLAGGVVYEQYF	TGTGCCAGCAGCTTCCGGGTTCTAGCGGGAGGAGTGGTATACGAGCAGTACTTC
once	TRBJ2-1	TRBV5-5	TRBD2	CASSLEAGVRNEQFF	TGTGCCAGCAGCTTGGAGGCGGGAGTGAGAAATGAGCAGTTCTTC
.	TRBJ1-5	TRBV28	TRBD1	CASGQGSLIVRQPQHF	TGTGCCAGTGGACAGGGTTCTCTGATCGTTCGTCAGCCCCAGCATTTT
.	TRBJ2-3	TRBV5-1	TRBD1	CASSLGQGVGTDTQYF	TGCGCCAGCAGCTTGGGCCAGGGGGTAGGGACAGATACGCAGTATTTT
.	TRBJ2-3	TRBV28	TRBD2	CASRVGLAEGDTQYF	TGTGCCAGCAGGGTGGGACTAGCGGAGGGAGATACGCAGTATTTT
.	TRBJ1-5	TRBV27	.	CASSSRQSNQPQHF	TGTGCCAGCAGTTCCCGACAGAGCAATCAGCCCCAGCATTTT
few	TRBJ2-7	TRBV7-9	.	CASSPRATYEQYF	TGTGCCAGCAGCCCGCGGGCTACCTACGAGCAGTACTTC
once	TRBJ1-1	TRBV11-2	TRBD1	CASSPNRDREAFF	TGTGCCAGCAGCCCCAATCGGGACAGGGAAGCTTTCTTT
.	TRBJ2-1	TRBV7-2	.	CASSLEGFYNEQFF	TGTGCCAGCAGCTTAGAGGGGTTCTACAATGAGCAGTTCTTC
.	TRBJ1-1	TRBV6-5	.	CASSFLAENTEAFF	TGTGCCAGCAGTTTTCTTGCTGAAAACACTGAAGCTTTCTTT
.	TRBJ2-3	TRBV6-1	TRBD2	CASSAQRDFTDTQYF	TGTGCCAGCAGTGCTCAGCGGGATTTCACAGATACGCAGTATTTT
.	TRBJ1-2	TRBV19	TRBD1	CASISPGTGVGYTF	TGTGCCAGTATATCCCCGGGGACAGGGGTTGGCTACACCTTC
.	TRBJ1-5	TRBV6-6	.	CASSPGTQTEPQHF	TGTGCCAGCAGTCCTGGGACCCAGACGGAGCCCCAGCATTTT
.	TRBJ2-3	TRBV7-6	TRBD2	CASSRLATDTQYF	TGTGCCAGCAGCCGACTAGCGACAGATACGCAGTATTTT